The rows below give T cell receptor beta chains drawn from one sample of a study of blood T cell repertoires in COVID-19. Using immunoSEQ multiplex PCR, the repertoire was profiled, and TCRdb retains in-frame clones only, with some absent. The sample records some 330,000 clones, under 95% being singletons. Sequences were obtained from PBMCs or T cells enriched from blood (not recorded which). The receptor source for this set is a woman aged 25 to 39 who had recovered from COVID-19. Each CDR3 is given with its conserved first and last residue. The D gene is left open where the match is weak. Part of the rows lack a size; the others show once, few, many or a class for expanded clones.

TRBJ1-5 . . TRBV3-1/TRBV3-2 TGTGCCAGCAGCCAAGATTACAGGCTAAGGCAGCCCCAGCATTTT CASSQDYRLRQPQHF
TRBJ2-5 . . TRBV28 TGTGCCAGCACCCCCGGAGTGGAGACCCAGTACTTC CASTPGVETQYF
TRBJ1-5 . TRBD1 TRBV10-3 TGTGCCATCAGAGGACAGGAAAATCAGCCCCAGCATTTT CAIRGQENQPQHF
TRBJ1-5 . . TRBV28 TGTGCCAGCAGTTCCCCGGGGGGGCGATCTCAGCCCCAGCATTTT CASSSPGGRSQPQHF
TRBJ1-6 . TRBD1 TRBV7-6 TGTGCCAGCAGCCCAAGACAGGGTAACAATTCACCCCTCCACTTT CASSPRQGNNSPLHF
TRBJ2-7 . TRBD1 TRBV27 TGTGCCAGCAGCTCAAGACAGGGGAAGCTCTACGAGCAGTACTTC CASSSRQGKLYEQYF
TRBJ1-5 . . TRBV10-3 TGTGCCATCAGTGAGCAGGCAGGGTATCAGCCCCAGCATTTT CAISEQAGYQPQHF
TRBJ2-5 once TRBD1 TRBV3-1/TRBV3-2 TGTGCCAGCAGCCAATCCGGACAGGCTCCTCGACAAGAGACCCAGTACTTC CASSQSGQAPRQETQYF
TRBJ1-5 . TRBD1 TRBV2 TGTGCCAGCAGTGCGGGGACAGGGGGCGATGGCAATCAGCCCCAGCATTTT CASSAGTGGDGNQPQHF
TRBJ2-1 . TRBD2 TRBV27 TGTGCCAGCAGGGTAGGCCTAGCGGGGGGGAGCTCCTACAATGAGCAGTTCTTC CASRVGLAGGSSYNEQFF
TRBJ1-1 once . TRBV29-1 TGCACCTTCTTCGAGGGGGACACTGAAGCTTTCTTT CTFFEGDTEAFF
TRBJ2-1 once . TRBV28 TGTGCCAGCAGTACCCAGCCGGGGAGGACCTACAATGAGCAGTTCTTC CASSTQPGRTYNEQFF
TRBJ1-6 . . TRBV4-1 TGCGCCAGCAGCCAAGTGGCGGGTTCACCCCTCCACTTT CASSQVAGSPLHF
TRBJ2-7 . TRBD1 TRBV14 TGTGCCAGCAGCCAGTCGGGACAGCGCTCCTACGAGCAGTACTTC CASSQSGQRSYEQYF
TRBJ1-5 . . TRBV28 TGTGCCAGCATCAGGGCAGGGACTTATCAGCCCCAGCATTTT CASIRAGTYQPQHF
TRBJ1-2 . TRBD1 TRBV3-1/TRBV3-2 TGTGCCAGCAGCCAGAGGGACAGGGGACTCTATGGCTACACCTTC CASSQRDRGLYGYTF
TRBJ1-3 once . TRBV6-5 TGTGCCAGCAGTTACTCCGAAGCCTACTCTGGAAACACCATATATTTT CASSYSEAYSGNTIYF
TRBJ1-2 . TRBD1 TRBV3-1/TRBV3-2 TGTGCCAGCAGCCAAGAAGGGGGCCGGCGGCTAGGCTACACCTTC CASSQEGGRRLGYTF
TRBJ1-1 . TRBD1 TRBV5-1 TGCGCCAGCAGGATCGAGGGGGCTGGGGGCACTGAAGCTTTCTTT CASRIEGAGGTEAFF
TRBJ1-2 . TRBD1 TRBV5-1 TGCGCCAGCAGCTTGGCCTCCAGTCCCCCCGGGGGGACAGGGTTGCCCTATGGCTACACCTTC CASSLASSPPGGTGLPYGYTF
TRBJ2-7 once TRBD2 TRBV28 TGTGCCAGCAGTTTAGCGGGAGGGCCTCGGGAGCAGTACTTC CASSLAGGPREQYF